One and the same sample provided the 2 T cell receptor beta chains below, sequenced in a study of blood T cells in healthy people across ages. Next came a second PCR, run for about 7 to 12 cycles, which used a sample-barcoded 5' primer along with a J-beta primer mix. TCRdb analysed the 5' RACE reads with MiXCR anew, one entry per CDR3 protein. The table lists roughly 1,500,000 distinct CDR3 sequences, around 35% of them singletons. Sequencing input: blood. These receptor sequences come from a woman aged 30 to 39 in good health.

The CDR3 sequence: CASRAPPRDRGSYEQYF. The CDR3 nucleotides read TGTGCCAGCCGTGCCCCCCCTCGGGACAGGGGTTCCTACGAGCAGTACTTC. The chain is built from TRBV2 and TRBJ2-7; 10 bases match TRBD1. Unmatched junction bases numbered 14, after V lost 8 bases and J lost 1 base. The V gene's germline CDR1 is SNHLY and CDR2 FYNNEI. The CDR3 extends over 17 amino acids.

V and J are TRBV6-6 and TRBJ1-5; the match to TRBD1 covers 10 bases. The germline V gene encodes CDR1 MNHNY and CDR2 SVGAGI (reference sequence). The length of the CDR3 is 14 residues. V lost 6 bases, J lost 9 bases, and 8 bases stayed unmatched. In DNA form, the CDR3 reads TGTGCCAGCAGATCGACAGGGGGCGAGGGGCCCCAGCATTTT. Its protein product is CASRSTGGEGPQHF.